These 9 T cell receptor beta chains originate from one sample sequenced in a study of Graves' ophthalmopathy and Graves' hyperthyroidism. Amplified material comprised TCR beta CDR3 regions derived from RNA transcripts. The library came from an HTBI-primed first-round RT-PCR and a second-round multiplex PCR. TCRdb recomputed calls from the multiplex PCR reads with MiXCR, one row per CDR3 protein. The repertoire includes hundreds of thousands of distinct CDR3 sequences, 15% of them detected once, and about 7% sits in the top ten. The source material was peripheral blood. These receptors were obtained from a woman aged 18-29 years with stable Graves' hyperthyroidism.

A few counts support this clonotype. A read error may produce the germline difference seen at one junction end. V is TRBV9 and J is TRBJ2-4, with D uncertain. This CDR3 contains 14 residues. From germline, CDR1 is SGDLS and CDR2 YYNGEE. The CDR3: CASSPTIAKNIKYF. In DNA form, the CDR3 reads TGTGCCAGCAGCCCCACGATAGCCAAAAACATTAAGTACTTC.

This clonotype came up many times. The rearrangement joins TRBV6-1 to TRBJ1-5; TRBD1 matches 7 bases. The CDR3 sequence is 15 residues long. Per germline, CDR1 MNHNS and CDR2 SASEGT. With 6 bases clipped from V and 7 bases from J, the junction kept 12 bases outside the gene matches. CDR3: CASSADRVMSQPQHF. In nucleotides, the CDR3 is TGTGCCAGCAGCGCAGACAGGGTGATGTCCCAGCCCCAGCATTTT.

V usage is TRBV12-5 and J usage is TRBJ1-5, with D possibly matching TRBD1 (5 bases). Germline V gives CDR1 LGHNT, CDR2 FRNRAP. The CDR3 consists of 20 residues. Trimming shortened V by 0 bases and J by 2 bases, and 23 bases separated the two germline ends. The CDR3 loop is CASGLVKLGQRGWGNQPQHF. The DNA of the CDR3 is TGTGCTAGTGGTTTGGTAAAGCTCGGCCAGAGGGGCTGGGGCAATCAGCCCCAGCATTTT.

This clonotype has ten or more counts. J is TRBJ1-2 and V is TRBV12-3 or TRBV12-4; TRBD1 is a possible D gene (5 bases). V lost 3 bases to trimming and J lost 4 bases, with 12 bases between them. This CDR3 spans 14 amino acids. The CDR3 DNA reads TGTGCCAGCAGTTTCGGTGGGGACCTCTATGGCTACACCTTC. This sequence encodes CASSFGGDLYGYTF.

This clonotype was recorded many times. The chain combines TRBV29-1 with TRBJ2-2; 9 positions match TRBD2. CDR3 length: 13 residues. Looked up from germline, CDR1 is SQVTM and CDR2 is ANQGSEA. With 8 bases clipped from V and 10 bases from J, the junction kept 11 bases outside the gene matches. CDR3 bases: TGCAGCATGACTAGCGGCATGGCCGAGGAGCTGTTTTTT. This gives the protein CSMTSGMAEELFF.

A word on this clonotype: This could be a read error, since a much larger clone is one nucleotide away. The genes are TRBV12-5 and TRBJ2-4, with TRBD1 identical over 7 bases. The germline gives CDR1 LGHNT, CDR2 FRNRAP. The CDR3 length is 17 residues. The CDR3 here is CASGGRDRDVVKNIKYF. In DNA, the CDR3 is TGTGCTAGTGGTGGACGGGACAGAGACGTCGTCAAAAACATTAAGTACTTC.

This clonotype has a count of ten or more. The chain couples TRBV5-6 to TRBJ1-3; no reliable D call. The CDR3 loop spans 13 amino acids. The V gene's germline CDR1 is SGHDT and CDR2 YYEEEE. V lost 3 bases and J lost 7, with 11 bases in between. The CDR3 region is CASSYSGLNTIYF. In DNA form, the CDR3 reads TGTGCCAGCAGCTACAGCGGTCTCAACACCATATATTTT.

This clonotype came up many times. V gene TRBV10-2 combines with J gene TRBJ1-1, with a weak D call TRBD1 (5 bases). With 2 bases removed from V and 1 base from J, the gap between germline ends came to 11 bases. The germline gives CDR1 WSHSY, CDR2 SAAADI. The CDR3 extends over 15 amino acids. The CDR3 loop is CASSEQGARNTEAFF. In DNA form, the CDR3 reads TGCGCCAGCAGTGAGCAAGGGGCGAGGAACACTGAAGCTTTCTTT.

This clonotype was picked up many times. The CDR3 is CASSEYSQGNTGELFF. The CDR3 DNA reads TGTGCCAGCAGTGAATATAGTCAGGGGAACACCGGGGAGCTGTTTTTT. The rearrangement joins TRBV25-1 to TRBJ2-2, with D maybe TRBD1 (5 bases). The V end lost 0 bases, the J end lost 1 base, and 9 bases lay between the germline ends. The V gene's germline CDR1 is MGHDK and CDR2 SYGVNS. This CDR3 spans 16 amino acids.